A single sample is the source of the 25 T cell receptor beta chains below, sequenced in a study of control samples from healthy donors and cancer patients. The assay was immunoSEQ multiplex PCR, and TCRdb's table has in-frame clones only and misses some. The sample lists 150,000 to 200,000 clones; 90% to 95% were seen once. Specimen: blood. The receptors originated from a woman in her twenties or thirties in good health.

This clone was detected a few times. The gene calls are TRBV6-5 and TRBJ1-1; no clear D. Germline CDR1 is MNHEY and CDR2 is SVGAGI. This CDR3 comprises 14 residues. V was clipped by 0 bases and J by 1 base, with 6 bases between them. CDR3 in DNA: TGTGCCAGCAGTTACTCGGAGAGGAACACTGAAGCTTTCTTT. This translates into CASSYSERNTEAFF.

The V call is TRBV7-6, the J call TRBJ2-4; 11 bases map to TRBD2. The germline V gene encodes CDR1 SGHVS and CDR2 FNYEAQ. J was trimmed by 5 bases and V by 5 bases; bases with no gene match: 5. This CDR3 is built from 15 residues. The CDR3 DNA is TGTGCCAGCAGCCGACTAGCGGGATTGGAAAACATTCAGTACTTC. Translated, it gives CASSRLAGLENIQYF.

This chain connects TRBV27 to TRBJ1-2, with TRBD1 as a possible D gene (5 bases). CDR1 is MNHEY, CDR2 SMNVEV, per germline (reference sequence). Trimming stripped 7 bases from V and 0 bases from J, with 12 bases between. The CDR3 runs to 14 residues. CDR3 in amino acids: CASKIGGANYGYTF. DNA of the CDR3: TGTGCCAGCAAAATCGGGGGAGCTAACTATGGCTACACCTTC.

The rearrangement uses TRBV4-2 and TRBJ2-3; 8 bases agree with TRBD2. Germline CDR1 is LGHNA and CDR2 is YNFKEQ. The CDR3 covers 16 residues. With V trimmed by 2 bases and J by 0 bases, 4 bases remained unmatched. The CDR3 nucleotides read TGTGCCAGCAGCCAATCCATAGCGGGGAGCACAGATACGCAGTATTTT. Residues: CASSQSIAGSTDTQYF.

V and J are TRBV3-1 (or the pseudogene TRBV3-2) and TRBJ1-1; D is ambiguous. V was shortened by 0 bases and J by 2 bases, with 4 bases between the two germline ends. This CDR3 contains 13 residues. The germline V gene has CDR1 LGHDT and CDR2 YNNKEL (reference sequence). In DNA, the CDR3 is TGTGCCAGCAGCCAAGATCACAACACTGAAGCTTTCTTT. Protein product: CASSQDHNTEAFF.

This chain links TRBV6-5 with TRBJ1-4, with TRBD1 identical over 12 bases. CDR1 is MNHEY and CDR2 is SVGAGI in the germline V gene. The length of the CDR3 is 16 residues. V trimming: 0 bases; J trimming: 10 bases; junction bases outside the gene matches: 6. The CDR3 protein is CASSYSWGTGGGKLFF. As DNA, the CDR3 is TGTGCCAGCAGTTACTCGTGGGGGACAGGGGGCGGAAAACTGTTTTTT.

V and J are TRBV11-1 and TRBJ2-5; weak D call: TRBD1 (5 bases). Germline CDR1 is SGHAT and CDR2 is FQDESV (reference sequence). The V and J ends lost 0 bases and 4 bases respectively, with 6 bases between them. CDR3 length: 13 amino acids. CDR3 region: CASSLAQGETQYF. In DNA, the CDR3 is TGTGCCAGCAGCTTAGCGCAGGGAGAGACCCAGTACTTC.

The gene calls are TRBV25-1 and TRBJ1-5, with D possibly being TRBD1 (5 bases). Trimming cost V 3 bases and J 2 bases, with 8 bases left between them. The CDR3 spans 14 residues. Germline loops: CDR1 MGHDK, CDR2 SYGVNS. DNA of the CDR3: TGTGCCAGCAGTGACAGGGTTCGCAATCAGCCCCAGCATTTT. It encodes CASSDRVRNQPQHF.

The chain combines TRBV15 with TRBJ2-1; tentatively, D is TRBD1 (6 bases). The germline V gene has CDR1 LNHNV and CDR2 YYDKDF (reference sequence). The CDR3 sequence is 17 residues long. V dropped 2 bases and J dropped 0 bases, with 14 bases sitting between them. The CDR3 nucleotides read TGTGCCACCAGCAGACACCCCCGGGACAACTCCTACAATGAGCAGTTCTTC. Protein product: CATSRHPRDNSYNEQFF.

The chain uses TRBV5-1 and TRBJ2-7; 8 bases map to TRBD1. The V gene's germline CDR1 is SGHRS and CDR2 YFSETQ. The CDR3 sequence is 12 residues long. Trimming took 5 bases from V and 3 from J; bases not matched to a gene: 1. DNA of the CDR3: TGCGCCAGCAGACAGGGGGGCTACGAGCAGTACTTC. Encoded protein: CASRQGGYEQYF.

This clone turned up a few times. Distinct nucleotide sequences in the sample also encode this CDR3. The chain links TRBV19 to TRBJ2-4; 7 bases align to TRBD1. CDR1 is LNHDA and CDR2 is SQIVND in the germline V gene (reference sequence). CDR3 length equals 12 residues. The junction had 3 bases not matched to a gene; V was cut back by 5 bases and J by 8 bases. DNA for the CDR3: TGTGCCAGTAGTCGGGACAGTCACATTCAGTACTTC. Residues: CASSRDSHIQYF.

The chain uses TRBV2 and TRBJ1-1, with a tentative D call TRBD1 (5 bases). The CDR3 runs 14 residues. CDR1 is SNHLY, CDR2 FYNNEI, per germline. V lost 3 bases, J lost 3 bases, and 11 bases lay in between. The CDR3 nucleotides read TGTGCCAGCAGTGATCAGGGAGAATACACTGAAGCTTTCTTT. Translating gives CASSDQGEYTEAFF. Looking up the rest from reference TRBV2 and TRBJ1-1 gives the full variable domain: EPEVTQTPSHQVTQMGQEVILRCVPISNHLYFYWYRQILGQKVEFLVSFYNNEISEKSEIFDDQFSVERPDGSNFTLKIRSTKLEDSAMYFCASSDQGEYTEAFFGQGTRLTVV.

The chain joins TRBV6-1 to TRBJ2-3, with TRBD1 identical over 8 bases. V was pared by 0 bases and J by 1 base, with 0 bases of the junction left unmatched. Germline CDR1 is MNHNS and CDR2 is SASEGT. The CDR3 length is 15 residues. CDR3 nucleotide sequence: TGTGCCAGCAGTGAAGCGACAGGGGGCACAGATACGCAGTATTTT. It specifies CASSEATGGTDTQYF.

This chain connects TRBV2 to TRBJ1-4, with 8 positions matching TRBD1. The CDR3 extends over 15 amino acids. J lost 4 bases, V lost 6 bases, and 7 bases had no gene match. Germline V gives CDR1 SNHLY, CDR2 FYNNEI. CDR3 DNA: TGTGCCAGCAGCTACCCCGGACAGGGTAATGAAAAACTGTTTTTT. This encodes CASSYPGQGNEKLFF.

V gene TRBV4-2 combines with J gene TRBJ2-1; 8 nucleotides agree with TRBD1. From germline, CDR1 is LGHNA and CDR2 YNFKEQ. The CDR3 consists of 15 residues. Trimming removed 4 bases from V and 4 bases from J; junction bases left unmatched: 6. The CDR3 protein is CASSRTTGDYNEQFF. CDR3 coding DNA: TGTGCCAGCAGCCGAACGACAGGGGATTACAATGAGCAGTTCTTC.

The chain carries TRBV5-6 and TRBJ2-7, with 8 bases that match TRBD1. Germline V lookup: CDR1 SGHDT, CDR2 YYEEEE. This CDR3 comprises 13 residues. Germline trimming cut 0 bases from V and 5 bases from J; bases unmatched to any gene: 1. The CDR3 DNA reads as TGTGCCAGCAGCTTGGACAGGGGGGACGAGCAGTACTTC. Its translation: CASSLDRGDEQYF.

The J gene is TRBJ1-2, the V gene TRBV2; TRBD1 agrees at 12 bases. The CDR3 has 14 amino acids. The germline CDR1 and CDR2 sequences are SNHLY and FYNNEI. Losses at the gene ends were 8 bases for V and 8 bases for J; bases not matched to a gene: 9. The CDR3 here is CASDPGTGGAGYTF. Written as DNA, the CDR3 is TGTGCCAGCGACCCCGGGACAGGGGGCGCGGGCTACACCTTC.

V is TRBV3-1 (or the pseudogene TRBV3-2) and J is TRBJ2-3; no clear D. V was clipped by 4 bases and J by 6 bases, with 8 bases between them. Germline-derived CDR1 and CDR2 are LGHDT and YNNKEL (reference sequence). CDR3 size: 12 residues. This CDR3 is CASSPLGDTQYF. For the CDR3, the DNA is TGTGCCAGCAGCCCCTTGGGGGATACGCAGTATTTT.

The gene calls are TRBV6-5 and TRBJ1-2; D uncertain. The germline CDR1 and CDR2 sequences are MNHEY and SVGAGI. The CDR3 is 13 amino acids. The V gene lost 4 bases and the J gene lost 4 bases, with 10 bases spanning the gap. DNA for the CDR3: TGTGCCAGCAGTTCAGAGGGAATCTATGGCTACACCTTC. This translates into CASSSEGIYGYTF.

V and J are TRBV19 and TRBJ1-6, with D possibly being TRBD1 (5 bases). CDR1 is LNHDA and CDR2 is SQIVND in the germline V gene (reference sequence). The CDR3 is 13 amino acids. The germline V and J ends were trimmed by 5 bases and 7 bases, with 9 bases remaining between them. The CDR3, as DNA: TGTGCCAGTAGTTTTCGACAGAATTCACCCCTCCACTTT. It codes for CASSFRQNSPLHF. The full variable domain, with the rest looked up from reference TRBV19 and TRBJ1-6, is DGGITQSPKYLFRKEGQNVTLSCEQNLNHDAMYWYRQDPGQGLRLIYYSQIVNDFQKGDIAEGYSVSREKKESFPLTVTSAQKNPTAFYLCASSFRQNSPLHFGNGTRLTVT.

The chain recombines TRBV7-2 with TRBJ1-5; 7 bases line up with TRBD1. V dropped 4 bases and J dropped 2; count of bases not matched to a gene: 5. This CDR3 has 15 residues. Germline-derived CDR1 and CDR2 are SGHTA and FQGNSA. The CDR3 loop reads CASSWDSIGNQPQHF. In nucleotides, the CDR3 is TGTGCCAGCAGCTGGGACAGTATTGGCAATCAGCCCCAGCATTTT.

This clone was detected once. This sequence joins TRBV24-1 and TRBJ1-2; 12 bases map to TRBD1. CDR3 length: 16 amino acids. Trimming cost V 5 bases and J 8 bases; bases outside gene matches: 11. Germline CDR1 KGHDR, CDR2 SFDVKD. The CDR3 DNA reads TGTGCCACCAGTGCCCCGACGGGACAGGGGGCGCGCGGCTACACCTTC. It encodes CATSAPTGQGARGYTF.

J is TRBJ2-7 and V is TRBV5-1, with D possibly being TRBD1 (7 bases). Trimming took 4 bases from V and 3 from J, leaving 14 bases between them. Germline V CDR1 and CDR2: SGHRS, YFSETQ. The CDR3 loop spans 14 amino acids. This CDR3 is CASSPQGGIYEQYF. The CDR3 bases are TGCGCCAGCAGCCCCCAGGGGGGAATCTACGAGCAGTACTTC.

The rearrangement links TRBV24-1 to TRBJ2-1, with TRBD2 matching 7 bases. The CDR3 consists of 15 residues. With V trimmed by 3 bases and J by 5 bases, 6 bases remained unmatched. From germline, CDR1 is KGHDR and CDR2 SFDVKD. CDR3 nucleotides: TGTGCCACCAGTGATGGGGGGGGGTCGAACAATGAGCAGTTCTTC. Translating it yields CATSDGGGSNNEQFF.

The count of this clone is one. This sequence joins TRBV30 and TRBJ2-5; 7 positions agree with TRBD1. This CDR3 has 13 amino acids. Germline CDR1 reads GTSNPN; CDR2 reads SVGIG (reference sequence). Losses at the gene ends were 3 bases for V and 5 bases for J; bases not matched to a gene: 6. CDR3 amino acids: CAWSPTGRETQYF. CDR3 coding DNA: TGTGCCTGGAGCCCGACAGGGCGGGAGACCCAGTACTTC.